Listed below are T cell receptor beta chains from one sample, sequenced in a study of cytomegalovirus exposure and HLA in healthy donors. This table comes from immunoSEQ multiplex PCR, and its TCRdb copy is limited to in-frame clones, with some not included. The data contain over 100,000 clones, approximately 77% of them singletons. Sequencing was carried out using PBMCs. The receptors were gathered from a woman in her thirties or forties in good health and CMV-seronegative. Both conserved end residues are part of each CDR3. Each record gives: CDR3 DNA, CDR3 protein, V gene, clone size, J gene, D gene. The D gene is left open where the match is weak. Not every row has a clone size; where given, it reads once, few, many or a size class.

CDR3nt: TGTGCCAGCTCACCCCAGGGACAGGGTGTAGATACGCAGTATTTT
CDR3aa: CASSPQGQGVDTQYF
v_gene: TRBV18
abundance: few
j_gene: TRBJ2-3
d_gene: TRBD1

CDR3nt: TGTGCCAGCAGCGCCGGGACAGGTAGCAACCAGCCCCAGCATTTT
CDR3aa: CASSAGTGSNQPQHF
v_gene: TRBV7-9
abundance: .
j_gene: TRBJ1-5
d_gene: TRBD1

CDR3nt: TGTGCCAGCTCACTAGCACAGGGGGAAGAGCAGTACTTC
CDR3aa: CASSLAQGEEQYF
v_gene: TRBV18
abundance: few
j_gene: TRBJ2-7
d_gene: TRBD1

CDR3nt: TGTGCCAGCAGTTTAACGGACAGGGGGGACGAGCAGTACTTC
CDR3aa: CASSLTDRGDEQYF
v_gene: TRBV28
abundance: .
j_gene: TRBJ2-7
d_gene: TRBD1

CDR3nt: TGTGCCAGCAGTCCTACCTCCGGACAGGGTGGCTACACCTTC
CDR3aa: CASSPTSGQGGYTF
v_gene: TRBV28
abundance: few
j_gene: TRBJ1-2
d_gene: TRBD1

CDR3nt: TGCGCCAGCAGCCAAAGTATACAGGAAGGTGGTGGCTACACCTTC
CDR3aa: CASSQSIQEGGGYTF
v_gene: TRBV4-1
abundance: .
j_gene: TRBJ1-2
d_gene: .

CDR3nt: TGTGCCAGCAGTTACCTGGGACAGAGCTATGGCTACACCTTC
CDR3aa: CASSYLGQSYGYTF
v_gene: TRBV6-5
abundance: .
j_gene: TRBJ1-2
d_gene: TRBD1

CDR3nt: TGTGCCAGCAGCTATCTACAGGGGGCGAACACTGAAGCTTTCTTT
CDR3aa: CASSYLQGANTEAFF
v_gene: TRBV5-4
abundance: .
j_gene: TRBJ1-1
d_gene: TRBD1

CDR3nt: TGTGCCAGCTCACCACCGGTCAGGGGAAATGGCTACACCTTC
CDR3aa: CASSPPVRGNGYTF
v_gene: TRBV18
abundance: once
j_gene: TRBJ1-2
d_gene: .

CDR3nt: TGTGCCAGCAGCTTAGGAGGACAGGCCCAGGGCACTGAAGCTTTCTTT
CDR3aa: CASSLGGQAQGTEAFF
v_gene: TRBV7-9
abundance: few
j_gene: TRBJ1-1
d_gene: TRBD1

CDR3nt: TGTGCCAGCAGCGAGGATGAGACCCAGTACTTC
CDR3aa: CASSEDETQYF
v_gene: TRBV5-6
abundance: .
j_gene: TRBJ2-5
d_gene: .

CDR3nt: TGTGCCAGCAGCTCCTTACAGGTGGCCCTCGCTCCTAACTATGGCTACACCTTC
CDR3aa: CASSSLQVALAPNYGYTF
v_gene: TRBV5-6
abundance: .
j_gene: TRBJ1-2
d_gene: .

CDR3nt: TGTGCCACCAGCAGAGGAGACAGGGAGAATGAAAAACTGTTTTTT
CDR3aa: CATSRGDRENEKLFF
v_gene: TRBV15
abundance: .
j_gene: TRBJ1-4
d_gene: TRBD1

CDR3nt: TGTGCCAGCTCGCCTGAGACAGGGTCTGCTGGAAACACCATATATTTT
CDR3aa: CASSPETGSAGNTIYF
v_gene: TRBV18
abundance: .
j_gene: TRBJ1-3
d_gene: TRBD1

CDR3nt: TGTGCCAGTAGTATAACCCAGGGGGCCGACACCGGGGAGCTGTTTTTT
CDR3aa: CASSITQGADTGELFF
v_gene: TRBV19
abundance: .
j_gene: TRBJ2-2
d_gene: TRBD1

CDR3nt: TGTGCCAGCAGCTCCTTCGACAGGATCTATGGCTACACCTTC
CDR3aa: CASSSFDRIYGYTF
v_gene: TRBV7-9
abundance: few
j_gene: TRBJ1-2
d_gene: .

CDR3nt: TGTGCCAGCAGTTTATATAGCGGGGGGACCTACGAGCAGTACTTC
CDR3aa: CASSLYSGGTYEQYF
v_gene: TRBV27
abundance: .
j_gene: TRBJ2-7
d_gene: TRBD2

CDR3nt: TGTGCCAGCAGGTTTAATAAGGGGTTTGACACCGGGGAGCTGTTTTTT
CDR3aa: CASRFNKGFDTGELFF
v_gene: TRBV27
abundance: .
j_gene: TRBJ2-2
d_gene: .

CDR3nt: TGTTCCAGCAGCTTGAACGGTCGCGAAGCTTTCTTT
CDR3aa: CSSSLNGREAFF
v_gene: TRBV7-9
abundance: .
j_gene: TRBJ1-1
d_gene: .

CDR3nt: TGTGCCAGCAGGGTCCGCGGGGAAACCAATCAGCCCCAGCATTTT
CDR3aa: CASRVRGETNQPQHF
v_gene: TRBV2
abundance: .
j_gene: TRBJ1-5
d_gene: .

CDR3nt: TGTGCCAGCTGGGGACTTAGTAGCGGCGGCACAGATACGCAGTATTTT
CDR3aa: CASWGLSSGGTDTQYF
v_gene: TRBV2
abundance: .
j_gene: TRBJ2-3
d_gene: .

CDR3nt: TGCAGTGCTTTAATATATGGCTACACCTTC
CDR3aa: CSALIYGYTF
v_gene: TRBV20-1
abundance: .
j_gene: TRBJ1-2
d_gene: .

CDR3nt: TGTGCCAGCCGGGACTTCCCAGGGTCGGAGACCCAGTACTTC
CDR3aa: CASRDFPGSETQYF
v_gene: TRBV6-6
abundance: .
j_gene: TRBJ2-5
d_gene: .

CDR3nt: TGCGCCAGCAGCCAAGATTCGGGACATAACTATGGCTACACCTTC
CDR3aa: CASSQDSGHNYGYTF
v_gene: TRBV4-3
abundance: .
j_gene: TRBJ1-2
d_gene: .

CDR3nt: TGTGCCAGCAGCCCTCGAGACAGGAAGTTATCCTACGAGCAGTACTTC
CDR3aa: CASSPRDRKLSYEQYF
v_gene: TRBV7-9
abundance: .
j_gene: TRBJ2-7
d_gene: .

CDR3nt: TGTGCCATCAGTGCCGGGACAGGTGTTTATGGCTACACCTTC
CDR3aa: CAISAGTGVYGYTF
v_gene: TRBV10-3
abundance: few
j_gene: TRBJ1-2
d_gene: TRBD1

CDR3nt: TGTGCCAGCAGCCAGGCCGGGGGGCGGGATTATGGCTACACCTTC
CDR3aa: CASSQAGGRDYGYTF
v_gene: TRBV4-2
abundance: few
j_gene: TRBJ1-2
d_gene: .

CDR3nt: TGTGCCAGCAGCGTAGAGGTGGGCCCTAACTATGGCTACACCTTC
CDR3aa: CASSVEVGPNYGYTF
v_gene: TRBV9
abundance: .
j_gene: TRBJ1-2
d_gene: .

CDR3nt: TGTGCCAGCAGTGGTCCTTCAAGGGGTCCCAATTCACCCCTCCACTTT
CDR3aa: CASSGPSRGPNSPLHF
v_gene: TRBV2
abundance: .
j_gene: TRBJ1-6
d_gene: .

CDR3nt: TGTGCCAGCACCCGTAGGGGTTTTGAGACCCAGTACTTC
CDR3aa: CASTRRGFETQYF
v_gene: TRBV11-3
abundance: .
j_gene: TRBJ2-5
d_gene: .

CDR3nt: TGTGCCAGCAGCTTATTAATCCGGACAGGGTCAGGCGACGAGCAGTACTTC
CDR3aa: CASSLLIRTGSGDEQYF
v_gene: TRBV7-9
abundance: .
j_gene: TRBJ2-7
d_gene: TRBD1

CDR3nt: TGTGCCAGCAGTGAAGGCATGCCCGGGTTGTATGGCTACACCTTC
CDR3aa: CASSEGMPGLYGYTF
v_gene: TRBV2
abundance: .
j_gene: TRBJ1-2
d_gene: .

CDR3nt: TGTGCCAGCAGTTTAACAGGGGGCAGTTCACGGCGTGGCTACACCTTC
CDR3aa: CASSLTGGSSRRGYTF
v_gene: TRBV28
abundance: .
j_gene: TRBJ1-2
d_gene: TRBD1

CDR3nt: TGTGCCAGCAGCGTCGAGGGGGGGGTAAGGCAGCCCCAGCATTTT
CDR3aa: CASSVEGGVRQPQHF
v_gene: TRBV9
abundance: .
j_gene: TRBJ1-5
d_gene: .

CDR3nt: TGTGCCAGTGGGATCCGGGACAGGGCGGAAAAACTGTTTTTT
CDR3aa: CASGIRDRAEKLFF
v_gene: TRBV19
abundance: few
j_gene: TRBJ1-4
d_gene: TRBD1

CDR3nt: TGTGCCAGCAGCTTAGAGGCCGCGGGGGATACGCAGTATTTT
CDR3aa: CASSLEAAGDTQYF
v_gene: TRBV7-3
abundance: .
j_gene: TRBJ2-3
d_gene: .

CDR3nt: TGTGCCAGCAGCTCAGCGGGCGCCTCCTACAATGAGCAGTTCTTC
CDR3aa: CASSSAGASYNEQFF
v_gene: TRBV7-3
abundance: .
j_gene: TRBJ2-1
d_gene: .

CDR3nt: TGTGCCAGCAGGATGGGGGGATACGAGCAGTACTTC
CDR3aa: CASRMGGYEQYF
v_gene: TRBV28
abundance: .
j_gene: TRBJ2-7
d_gene: .

CDR3nt: TGCAGCGTTGGGACTAGCGGGAGCTCCTACGAGCAGTACTTC
CDR3aa: CSVGTSGSSYEQYF
v_gene: TRBV29-1
abundance: .
j_gene: TRBJ2-7
d_gene: TRBD2

CDR3nt: TGTGCCAGCACCGCCGGGACACCGAACTATGGCTACACCTTC
CDR3aa: CASTAGTPNYGYTF
v_gene: TRBV6-1
abundance: .
j_gene: TRBJ1-2
d_gene: .

CDR3nt: TGTGCCCGGGGGATCCCGGGACAGGGGGCGCAAAGAGGTGGCTACACCTTC
CDR3aa: CARGIPGQGAQRGGYTF
v_gene: TRBV2
abundance: .
j_gene: TRBJ1-2
d_gene: TRBD1

CDR3nt: TGTGCCAGCTCAGAAAGCGGTGGGCAACGGGAAAAACTGTTTTTT
CDR3aa: CASSESGGQREKLFF
v_gene: TRBV18
abundance: few
j_gene: TRBJ1-4
d_gene: .

CDR3nt: TGTGCCAGCAGCTCGGGACAGGGAAGGAAAACTGAAGCTTTCTTT
CDR3aa: CASSSGQGRKTEAFF
v_gene: TRBV7-3
abundance: .
j_gene: TRBJ1-1
d_gene: TRBD1

CDR3nt: TGTGCCAGCAGCCCTGACAGCACCTATGGCTACACCTTC
CDR3aa: CASSPDSTYGYTF
v_gene: TRBV9
abundance: .
j_gene: TRBJ1-2
d_gene: .

CDR3nt: TGTGCCAGCTTCAGACAGGGCGATGGGGGCGAGCAGTACTTC
CDR3aa: CASFRQGDGGEQYF
v_gene: TRBV18
abundance: few
j_gene: TRBJ2-7
d_gene: TRBD1

CDR3nt: TGTGCCAGCAGATTTTTAAGCACCTCCTCCTACGAGCAGTACTTC
CDR3aa: CASRFLSTSSYEQYF
v_gene: TRBV27
abundance: .
j_gene: TRBJ2-7
d_gene: .

CDR3nt: TGCGCCAGCAACGACAGGGTTAACAATGAGCAGTTCTTC
CDR3aa: CASNDRVNNEQFF
v_gene: TRBV5-1
abundance: .
j_gene: TRBJ2-1
d_gene: TRBD1

CDR3nt: TGTGCCAGTAGTAGTATCAGGGGACAAGACTCTGGGGCCAACGTCCTGACTTTC
CDR3aa: CASSSIRGQDSGANVLTF
v_gene: TRBV19
abundance: few
j_gene: TRBJ2-6
d_gene: .

CDR3nt: TGCGCCAGCAGCCAAGATCTTGTGACAGGGCTCGGGGGCTACACCTTC
CDR3aa: CASSQDLVTGLGGYTF
v_gene: TRBV4-3
abundance: .
j_gene: TRBJ1-2
d_gene: TRBD1

CDR3nt: TGTGCCAGCAGTCAGGTCGATGAGCAGTTCTTC
CDR3aa: CASSQVDEQFF
v_gene: TRBV6-5
abundance: .
j_gene: TRBJ2-1
d_gene: .

CDR3nt: TGTGCCAGCAGCCTCCCCTTTCTAGCGGGGGGCCTCAAATTAGAGACCCAGTACTTC
CDR3aa: CASSLPFLAGGLKLETQYF
v_gene: TRBV7-9
abundance: .
j_gene: TRBJ2-5
d_gene: TRBD2

CDR3nt: TGTGCCAGCAGCTTAGATTACTCTGGGGCCAACGTCCTGACTTTC
CDR3aa: CASSLDYSGANVLTF
v_gene: TRBV6-5
abundance: .
j_gene: TRBJ2-6
d_gene: .

CDR3nt: TGCAGCGTTGAGCTACAGATGAACACTGAAGCTTTCTTT
CDR3aa: CSVELQMNTEAFF
v_gene: TRBV29-1
abundance: few
j_gene: TRBJ1-1
d_gene: .

CDR3nt: TGTGCCAGCAGCTTAGCAGCGGGGGTTCTCGATGAGCAGTTCTTC
CDR3aa: CASSLAAGVLDEQFF
v_gene: TRBV7-7
abundance: .
j_gene: TRBJ2-1
d_gene: TRBD2

CDR3nt: TGTGCCGTACAAAGGCTAGCGGGGGGGCGGGGCACAGATACGCAGTATTTT
CDR3aa: CAVQRLAGGRGTDTQYF
v_gene: TRBV5-4
abundance: .
j_gene: TRBJ2-3
d_gene: TRBD2